This T cell receptor (beta chain) was captured by sequencing in a study of blood T cell repertoires in COVID-19. Libraries were prepared by immunoSEQ multiplex PCR; TCRdb keeps only in-frame clonotypes and omits some of them. The table includes 50,000 or so clones, roughly 84% detected once. Trimming left V 5 bases short and J 5 bases short, with 18 bases between. The CDR3 totals 15 residues. Germline CDR1 reads LNHDA; CDR2 reads SQIVND (reference sequence). The clonotype was recovered from a man between 50 and 59 years old with active COVID-19. Material for sequencing was peripheral blood. The chain combines TRBV19 with TRBJ2-5; tentatively, D is TRBD2 (5 bases). This chain's CDR3 is CASSGEWGRRETQYF. CDR3 DNA: TGTGCCAGTAGTGGAGAATGGGGTAGGAGGGAGACCCAGTACTTC.